This entry is about one T cell receptor (beta chain). When the RNA was reverse transcribed, random hexamers were used with an input of about 0.5 to 1 ug. TCRdb re-called the immunoSEQ multiplex PCR reads through MiXCR, storing one row per CDR3 protein. The sample consists of some 190,000 distinct CDR3 sequences, 90% to 95% of them appearing once. This CDR3 spans 13 amino acids. V was trimmed by 0 bases and J by 6 bases, leaving 9 bases between them. Germline V gives CDR1 MGHRA, CDR2 YSYEKL. This entry belongs to a study of CD8 T cells in Susac syndrome. J is TRBJ2-7 and V is TRBV4-1; no definite D call. The TCR was taken from a human donor in good health. Input material: CD4+ T cells from PBMCs. The CDR3 here is CASSQDLGSEQYV. The CDR3 DNA is TGCGCCAGCAGCCAAGATCTCGGGTCCGAGCAGTACGTC.